The rows below give T cell receptor beta chains drawn from one sample of a study of T-cell memory formation after mild COVID-19. MiXCR, applied by TCRdb to the 5' RACE reads, yields one record per CDR3 protein. The sample includes 380,000 or so distinct CDR3 sequences, around 15% seen only once; the top ten take 20% to 25%. What was sequenced was PBMCs or a T cell subset sorted from them (not recorded which). Every receptor here comes from a man between 18 and 35 years old who had mild COVID-19 (a few samples of this study predate the infection). Cell type and time point are not known. Both conserved end residues are part of each CDR3. Fields, in order: clone size, V gene, D gene, J gene, CDR3 protein, CDR3 DNA. D genes are given only for firm matches. Size is omitted from some rows. Given values are once, few, many or a class for expanded clones.

>few|TRBV6-2/TRBV6-3|.|TRBJ2-2
CASNPRGLFTGGLFF
TGTGCCAGCAACCCCAGGGGATTGTTCACCGGGGGGCTGTTTTTT
>.|TRBV12-3/TRBV12-4|TRBD2|TRBJ2-1
CASRERGSGYNEQFF
TGTGCCAGCAGAGAGCGGGGATCGGGATACAATGAGCAGTTCTTC
>few|TRBV12-3/TRBV12-4|.|TRBJ1-5
CASSFRTSNQPQHF
TGTGCCAGCAGTTTCAGGACTAGCAATCAGCCCCAGCATTTT
>.|TRBV29-1|.|TRBJ2-5
CSVGGLQETQYF
TGCAGCGTTGGGGGCCTACAAGAGACCCAGTACTTC
>.|TRBV27|.|TRBJ2-1
CASSYTSSYNEQFF
TGTGCCAGCAGCTATACGAGCTCCTACAATGAGCAGTTCTTC
>.|TRBV6-2/TRBV6-3|.|TRBJ2-5
CASKGVGETQYF
TGTGCCAGCAAGGGTGTAGGGGAGACCCAGTACTTC
>few|TRBV7-9|TRBD1|TRBJ2-3
CASSSSTGQGDTQYF
TGTGCCAGCAGCTCCTCGACAGGGCAAGGAGATACGCAGTATTTT
>.|TRBV6-2/TRBV6-3|.|TRBJ2-2
CASSQSRTAGELFF
TGTGCCAGCAGTCAAAGTAGGACTGCCGGGGAGCTGTTTTTT
>many|TRBV4-1|TRBD2|TRBJ2-2
CASSLYFRDYNTGELFF
TGCGCCAGCAGCCTTTATTTCCGGGACTACAACACCGGGGAGCTGTTTTTT
>few|TRBV7-2|TRBD2|TRBJ2-7
CASSLFPSPSGYSSYEQYF
TGTGCCAGCAGCTTATTCCCCTCTCCTAGCGGGTACAGCTCCTACGAGCAGTACTTC
>.|TRBV5-6|TRBD1|TRBJ2-3
CASSYAKDRGSPDTQYF
TGTGCCAGCAGCTACGCCAAGGACAGGGGAAGCCCAGATACGCAGTATTTT
>.|TRBV12-3/TRBV12-4|.|TRBJ1-5
CASTRGGEQPQHF
TGTGCCAGCACCCGAGGGGGAGAGCAGCCCCAGCATTTT
>few|TRBV14|TRBD1|TRBJ2-1
CASSQRGTGGFNEQFF
TGTGCCAGCAGCCAACGTGGGACAGGGGGCTTCAATGAGCAGTTCTTC
>.|TRBV4-3|.|TRBJ2-1
CASSQSYSSYNEQFF
TGCGCCAGCAGCCAATCGTACAGCTCCTACAATGAGCAGTTCTTC
>.|TRBV5-1|.|TRBJ1-2
CASSLERFGGNGYTF
TGCGCCAGCAGCTTGGAGCGGTTCGGCGGGAATGGCTACACCTTC
>many|TRBV15|.|TRBJ2-5
CATSSRRGQETQYF
TGTGCCACCAGCAGTCGTAGGGGCCAAGAGACCCAGTACTTC
>few|TRBV4-3|.|TRBJ1-5
CASSQEAMGGLNQPQHF
TGCGCCAGCAGCCAAGAAGCAATGGGGGGGCTGAATCAGCCCCAGCATTTT
>.|TRBV11-2|.|TRBJ2-1
CASARSESYNEQFF
TGTGCCAGCGCCAGGAGCGAATCCTATAATGAGCAGTTCTTC
>many|TRBV7-3|TRBD2|TRBJ2-2
CASSPGLAHETGELFF
TGTGCCAGCAGCCCCGGACTAGCGCACGAGACCGGGGAGCTGTTTTTT